Described below is a single T cell receptor (beta chain) sequence and its context. Its target is unknown. The data originate from a study of beta chain features in type 1 diabetes. CD45RO/CCR7/CD25/CD127/CD95/CD27 separated CD4+ naive, central memory, regulatory and stem cell-like memory cells by sorting. Germline CDR1 and CDR2: SEHNR and FQNEAQ (reference sequence). CDR3 size: 15 residues. The trim removed 4 bases at V and 7 bases at J, leaving 7 bases unmatched. Since all of the isolated RNA was reverse transcribed, expressed TCRB transcripts were what got sequenced. The data were produced by immunoSEQ multiplex PCR, yet TCRdb's version contains in-frame clones alone and is incomplete. The profile shows over 200,000 clones, about a tenth of them singletons. Study findings and constraints: PCR may have favored shorter templates equally in patients and controls. TCRB CDR3 length was moderately but significantly reduced in all four CD4+ subsets of Type 1 diabetes patients.

This chain uses TRBV7-9 with TRBJ1-4; 9 bases agree with TRBD1. Specimen: naive CD4+ T cells from blood. This clonotype was sampled from a man younger than 45 with type 1 diabetes. The CDR3 sequence: CASSYRQGGSEKLFF. The CDR3 bases are TGTGCCAGCAGCTACCGACAGGGGGGAAGTGAAAAACTGTTTTTT.